The 20 T cell receptor beta chains below were found in one sample sequenced in a study of blood T cell repertoires in COVID-19 (dated by TCRdb to 2020 to 2022). Libraries were prepared through the immunoSEQ multiplex PCR assay. Held by TCRdb, this immuneACCESS table contains in-frame sequences only and omits some clones. Under half of the omission traces to an unresolved V gene where checked; the cause of the rest is unknown. This sample lists about 250,000 clones; 83% were detected once. The top ten clones comprise less than 4% of the sample. Sequencing was performed on PBMCs or T cells enriched from blood (not recorded which). These TCRs come from a woman aged 40 to 55 who had been exposed to COVID-19.

The rearrangement uses TRBV4-1 and TRBJ1-2; TRBD1 matches 7 bases. This CDR3 contains 17 residues. V dropped 4 bases and J dropped 0; count of bases not matched to a gene: 11. Germline CDR1 MGHRA, CDR2 YSYEKL. CDR3 sequence: CASSPDRVSPANYGYTF. The DNA of the CDR3 is TGCGCCAGCAGCCCCGACAGGGTGTCCCCTGCTAACTATGGCTACACCTTC.

The chain couples TRBV5-6 to TRBJ2-1; 11 bases are a match to TRBD2. J gave up 8 bases and V 4 bases, and 8 bases lay outside the gene matches. Germline lookup yields CDR1 SGHDT and CDR2 YYEEEE. The CDR3 is 15 residues long. The CDR3 DNA reads TGTGCCAGCAGCCTCCTTAGCGGGGGGGTTTATGAGCAGTTCTTC. It is translated as CASSLLSGGVYEQFF. Full variable domain (missing parts from reference TRBV5-6 and TRBJ2-1): DAGVTQSPTHLIKTRGQQVTLRCSPKSGHDTVSWYQQALGQGPQFIFQYYEEEERQRGNFPDRFSGHQFPNYSSELNVNALLLGDSALYLCASSLLSGGVYEQFFGPGTRLTVL.

V and J are TRBV7-9 and TRBJ1-2, with 7 bases identical to TRBD1. CDR3 length: 14 amino acids. V was pared by 4 bases and J by 3 bases, with 5 bases of the junction left unmatched. The germline CDR1 and CDR2 sequences are SEHNR and FQNEAQ (reference sequence). The CDR3 protein is CASSYGTEHYGYTF. As DNA, the CDR3 is TGTGCCAGCAGCTACGGGACAGAGCACTATGGCTACACCTTC. Supplemented by reference TRBV7-9 and TRBJ1-2, the full variable domain reads DTGVSQNPRHKITKRGQNVTFRCDPISEHNRLYWYRQTLGQGPEFLTYFQNEAQLEKSRLLSDRFSAERPKGSFSTLEIQRTEQGDSAMYLCASSYGTEHYGYTFGSGTRLTVV.

The chain has TRBV12-3 or TRBV12-4 and TRBJ1-6; D is ambiguous. With 5 bases removed from V and 2 bases from J, the gap between germline ends came to 4 bases. The CDR3 is 13 amino acids. As DNA, the CDR3 is TGTGCCAGCAGTCCGGCCTATAATTCACCCCTCCACTTT. Translated, it gives CASSPAYNSPLHF.

The chain recombines TRBV7-9 with TRBJ2-1; 10 bases line up with TRBD2. Germline V lookup: CDR1 SEHNR, CDR2 FQNEAQ (reference sequence). Germline trimming cut 5 bases from V and 4 bases from J; bases unmatched to any gene: 5. The CDR3 contains 15 residues. The CDR3 loop is CASSPLAGGYNEQFF. The DNA of the CDR3 is TGTGCCAGCAGCCCTTTAGCGGGGGGTTACAATGAGCAGTTCTTC.

The chain is built from TRBV2 and TRBJ2-1; tentative D call: TRBD2 (7 bases). Germline CDR1 SNHLY, CDR2 FYNNEI. This CDR3 has 16 residues. The V and J ends lost 8 bases and 0 bases respectively, with 17 bases between them. In nucleotides, the CDR3 is TGTGCCAGCGGGGGGGCAGGTAAAAGCTCCTACAATGAGCAGTTCTTC. It translates to CASGGAGKSSYNEQFF.

The chain has TRBV7-9 and TRBJ2-2, with TRBD2 matching over 13 bases. This CDR3 spans 16 amino acids. From germline, CDR1 is SEHNR and CDR2 FQNEAQ (reference sequence). Trimming at V came to 10 bases and at J to 5 bases, leaving 10 bases not matched to a gene. This chain's CDR3 is CATLKRTSGGTGELFF. CDR3 coding DNA: TGTGCCACCCTTAAGCGGACTAGCGGGGGAACCGGGGAGCTGTTTTTT. Looking up the rest from reference TRBV7-9 and TRBJ2-2 gives the full variable domain: DTGVSQNPRHKITKRGQNVTFRCDPISEHNRLYWYRQTLGQGPEFLTYFQNEAQLEKSRLLSDRFSAERPKGSFSTLEIQRTEQGDSAMYLCATLKRTSGGTGELFFGEGSRLTVL.

This rearrangement joins TRBV5-6 to TRBJ1-5; D may be TRBD1 (5 bases). This CDR3 is 16 amino acids long. Trimming removed 0 bases at V and 0 bases at J, with 10 bases between. Germline-derived CDR1 and CDR2 are SGHDT and YYEEEE. The CDR3 DNA is TGTGCCAGCAGCTTGGCAGACAGCTATAGCAATCAGCCCCAGCATTTT. Protein: CASSLADSYSNQPQHF.

Only a few counts were recorded for this clone. The rearrangement links TRBV2 to TRBJ1-1; 11 positions agree with TRBD1. Germline lookup yields CDR1 SNHLY and CDR2 FYNNEI. Losses at the gene ends were 7 bases for V and 2 bases for J; bases not matched to a gene: 3. The CDR3 totals 14 residues. The CDR3 region has the DNA TGTGCCAGCACTGGACAGGGGGCTAACACTGAAGCTTTCTTT. Translated: CASTGQGANTEAFF.

The chain has TRBV7-8 and TRBJ1-2; 8 bases line up with TRBD1. Trimming cost V 5 bases and J 2 bases; bases outside gene matches: 4. Germline loops: CDR1 SGHVS, CDR2 FQNEAQ. The CDR3 covers 14 residues. CDR3 sequence: CASSPDRANYGYTF. In DNA, the CDR3 is TGTGCCAGCAGCCCGGACAGGGCCAACTATGGCTACACCTTC.

The CDR3 sequence: CASSVETASITGELFF. The CDR3 DNA follows: TGTGCCAGCAGCGTAGAGACAGCCTCGATCACCGGGGAGCTGTTTTTT. The V and J genes are TRBV9 and TRBJ2-2, with D possibly matching TRBD1 (5 bases). CDR3 size: 16 residues. Trimming removed 0 bases at V and 4 bases at J, with 13 bases between. From germline, CDR1 is SGDLS and CDR2 YYNGEE.

This chain's CDR3 is CSGAGVNTGELFF. In DNA form, the CDR3 reads TGCAGCGGGGCCGGGGTGAACACCGGGGAGCTGTTTTTT. The genes are TRBV29-1 and TRBJ2-2, with a possible D match to TRBD2 (5 bases). Germline loops: CDR1 SQVTM, CDR2 ANQGSEA. This CDR3 spans 13 amino acids. With 7 bases removed from V and 1 base from J, the gap between germline ends came to 10 bases.

The V and J genes are TRBV3-1 (or the pseudogene TRBV3-2) and TRBJ1-2; the match to TRBD1 covers 9 bases. There are 16 residues in the CDR3. Germline CDR1 and CDR2: LGHDT and YNNKEL (reference sequence). Trimming took 1 base from V and 7 from J; bases not matched to a gene: 10. The DNA of the CDR3 is TGTGCCAGCAGCCAAGTGAACAGGGGGCTATTGAGTGGCTACACCTTC. This gives the protein CASSQVNRGLLSGYTF.

The CDR3 reads CASSLGLAGGLSSYNEQFF. The DNA of the CDR3 is TGTGCCAGCAGCTTGGGACTAGCGGGGGGGCTCAGCTCCTACAATGAGCAGTTCTTC. This chain links TRBV5-6 with TRBJ2-1; the match to TRBD2 covers 14 bases. Looked up from germline, CDR1 is SGHDT and CDR2 is YYEEEE. There are 19 residues in the CDR3. The trim removed 0 bases at V and 0 bases at J, leaving 5 bases unmatched.

The rearrangement joins TRBV4-3 to TRBJ2-1; 9 nucleotides line up with TRBD2. Germline lookup yields CDR1 LGHNA and CDR2 YSLEER. J gave up 4 bases and V 3 bases, and 4 bases lay outside the gene matches. CDR3 length equals 15 residues. The CDR3 loop is CASSQRGGQYNEQFF. The CDR3, as DNA: TGCGCCAGCAGCCAGCGGGGGGGCCAATACAATGAGCAGTTCTTC.

Written as DNA, the CDR3 is TGTGCCAGCAGTTACTCTTCTTACAATGAGCAGTTCTTC. It translates to CASSYSSYNEQFF. The chain uses TRBV6-5 and TRBJ2-1; D remains ambiguous. V lost 0 bases, J lost 4 bases, and 4 bases lay in between. The germline V gene encodes CDR1 MNHEY and CDR2 SVGAGI. The CDR3 consists of 13 residues.

The chain has TRBV5-1 and TRBJ2-1; perhaps TRBD1 as D (5 bases). The CDR3 runs to 13 residues. The V end lost 4 bases, the J end lost 3 bases, and 8 bases lay between the germline ends. Per germline, CDR1 SGHRS and CDR2 YFSETQ. CDR3: CASSSDSYNEQFF. The CDR3 nucleotides are TGCGCCAGCAGCAGTGACAGCTACAATGAGCAGTTCTTC. The variable domain in full, with the rest retrieved from reference TRBV5-1 and TRBJ2-1, is KAGVTQTPRYLIKTRGQQVTLSCSPISGHRSVSWYQQTPGQGLQFLFEYFSETQRNKGNFPGRFSGRQFSNSRSEMNVSTLELGDSALYLCASSSDSYNEQFFGPGTRLTVL.

Only one count was recorded for this clone. This rearrangement joins TRBV19 to TRBJ1-1; TRBD1 is a possible D gene (6 bases). V lost 6 bases and J lost 4, with 18 bases in between. The CDR3 extends over 15 amino acids. The germline V gene encodes CDR1 LNHDA and CDR2 SQIVND (reference sequence). The CDR3 loop reads CASSFNTGWPTEAFF. The DNA of the CDR3 is TGTGCCAGTAGCTTCAATACAGGGTGGCCCACTGAAGCTTTCTTT.

About this clone: The junction shows a germline mismatch at one end, possibly a read error. The gene calls are TRBV7-2 and TRBJ2-7, with 8 bases identical to TRBD2. Germline V lookup: CDR1 SGHTA, CDR2 FQGNSA. This CDR3 region has 13 residues. The CDR3 bases are TGTGCCAGCAGCGCCCGGACTAGCTACGAGCAGTACTTT. It specifies CASSARTSYEQYF. Drawing the rest from reference TRBV7-2 and TRBJ2-7, the complete variable domain is GAGVSQSPSNKVTEKGKDVELRCDPISGHTALYWYRQSLGQGLEFLIYFQGNSAPDKSGLPSDRFSAERTGGSVSTLTIQRTQQEDSAVYLCASSARTSYEQYFGPGTRLTVT.

The chain carries TRBV2 and TRBJ1-3; D call uncertain. V was trimmed by 6 bases and J by 0 bases, leaving 9 bases between them. CDR3 length equals 14 residues. CDR1 is SNHLY and CDR2 is FYNNEI in the germline V gene. The CDR3 sequence: CASSALGSGNTIYF. CDR3 DNA: TGTGCCAGCAGCGCGCTAGGCTCTGGAAACACCATATATTTT.